The 13 T cell receptor beta chains in this list originate from one sample, sequenced in a study of blood T cell repertoires in COVID-19 (dated by TCRdb to the early 2020s). Libraries were made using the immunoSEQ multiplex PCR assay. This immuneACCESS table, as held by TCRdb, lists in-frame sequences with V and J called but not all clones. Of the missing ones, under half trace to an unresolved V gene in checked studies; the others have no known cause. This sample is represented by 95,000 to 100,000 clones; roughly 92% of them were singletons. Over 5.5% of the sample comes from the top ten. The sequencing input was peripheral blood. The receptors were gathered from a man aged 50 to 59 with active COVID-19.

The chain links TRBV5-1 to TRBJ1-5, with D possibly matching TRBD1 (5 bases). Trimming removed 5 bases from V and 10 bases from J, with 16 bases in between. This CDR3 is built from 13 residues. The germline gives CDR1 SGHRS, CDR2 YFSETQ. DNA for the CDR3: TGCGCCAGCAGAGAGGACGGACAAGGCCCCCAGCATTTT. This gives the protein CASREDGQGPQHF.

This chain links TRBV19 with TRBJ2-1, with 12 bases lining up with TRBD1. CDR3 length equals 14 residues. Germline loops: CDR1 LNHDA, CDR2 SQIVND (reference sequence). J lost 8 bases, V lost 4 bases, and 3 bases had no gene match. CDR3 sequence reads: CASSRDRGRDEQFF. CDR3 DNA sequence: TGTGCCAGTAGTAGGGACAGGGGGCGGGATGAGCAGTTCTTC.

The genes are TRBV19 and TRBJ2-7, with D maybe TRBD2 (5 bases). This CDR3 contains 14 residues. Trimming left V 1 base short and J 2 bases short, with 9 bases between. Germline CDR1 is LNHDA and CDR2 is SQIVND (reference sequence). The CDR3 coding sequence is TGTGCCAGTAGTATAGGGACTCGCACCTACGAGCAGTACTTC. This translates into CASSIGTRTYEQYF. Combining the CDR3 with reference TRBV19 and TRBJ2-7 gives the whole variable domain DGGITQSPKYLFRKEGQNVTLSCEQNLNHDAMYWYRQDPGQGLRLIYYSQIVNDFQKGDIAEGYSVSREKKESFPLTVTSAQKNPTAFYLCASSIGTRTYEQYFGPGTRLTVT.

The rearrangement links TRBV7-3 to TRBJ2-3; TRBD1 matches 7 bases. Germline V gene data show CDR1 as SGHTA and CDR2 as FQGTGA. V dropped 4 bases and J dropped 0; count of bases not matched to a gene: 7. CDR3 size: 16 residues. The CDR3 protein is CASSSQGDASTDTQYF. The CDR3 DNA follows: TGTGCCAGCAGCTCGCAGGGGGATGCTAGCACAGATACGCAGTATTTT.

The genes are TRBV27 and TRBJ1-5, with D possibly being TRBD1 (5 bases). The ends were cut back, 8 bases at V and 8 bases at J, with 13 bases in the middle. The germline CDR1 and CDR2 sequences are MNHEY and SMNVEV (reference sequence). The CDR3 consists of 12 residues. CDR3 sequence reads: CASGLLGEPQHF. The CDR3 bases are TGTGCCAGCGGCCTCCTAGGGGAGCCCCAGCATTTT.

This chain uses TRBV3-1 (or the pseudogene TRBV3-2) with TRBJ2-7; D ambiguous. Germline values: CDR1 LGHDT, CDR2 YNNKEL (reference sequence). The ends were cut back, 5 bases at V and 0 bases at J, with 5 bases in the middle. The length of the CDR3 is 12 residues. The CDR3 sequence: CASSYLSYEQYF. As DNA, the CDR3 is TGTGCCAGCAGCTATCTCTCCTACGAGCAGTACTTC.

The chain uses TRBV11-2 and TRBJ1-2; tentative D call: TRBD1 (6 bases). The CDR3 consists of 14 residues. Trimming took off 2 bases at V and 4 bases at J, with 11 bases between the two ends. Germline CDR1 and CDR2: SGHAT and FQNNGV. CDR3 amino acids: CASSLSGRGYGYTF. As DNA, the CDR3 is TGTGCCAGCAGCTTATCGGGCAGGGGCTATGGCTACACCTTC.

This clone occurred a few times. This chain links TRBV5-5 with TRBJ1-6; 8 bases line up with TRBD1. The J segment lost 10 bases and the V segment lost 4 bases, leaving 4 bases of the junction unmatched. This CDR3 has 13 amino acids. Germline V gene sequence: CDR1 SGHKS, CDR2 YYEKEE (reference sequence). CDR3 amino acids: CASSLDRASPLHF. As DNA, the CDR3 is TGTGCCAGCAGCCTGGACAGGGCCTCACCCCTCCACTTT.

The table lists this clone with a count of one. The V gene is TRBV5-1, the J gene TRBJ2-1; 8 bases agree with TRBD2. Germline CDR1 reads SGHRS; CDR2 reads YFSETQ. The CDR3 spans 15 residues. V was pared by 4 bases and J by 10 bases, with 13 bases of the junction left unmatched. The CDR3 bases are TGCGCCAGCAGCCTTACTAGCGGACCCTTCCGGGAGCAGTTCTTC. Its protein product is CASSLTSGPFREQFF.

The chain joins TRBV28 to TRBJ2-5, with TRBD2 as a possible D gene (5 bases). The germline V and J ends were trimmed by 5 bases and 5 bases, with 12 bases remaining between them. Germline CDR1 reads MDHEN; CDR2 reads SYDVKM. The CDR3 is 13 amino acids. CDR3 in amino acids: CASSPGSGETQYF. CDR3 nucleotides: TGTGCCAGCAGTCCGGGCTCGGGGGAGACCCAGTACTTC.

The chain employs TRBV2 and TRBJ2-7; 11 nucleotides match TRBD2. V gave up 7 bases and J gave up 1 base; unmatched junction bases: 6. This CDR3 is 15 amino acids long. Germline CDR1 reads SNHLY; CDR2 reads FYNNEI. The CDR3 nucleotides are TGTGCCAGCAAGCTGACTAGCGGGGTTTCCTACGAGCAGTACTTC. It translates to CASKLTSGVSYEQYF.

The V call is TRBV10-3, the J call TRBJ2-7; TRBD1 agrees at 8 bases. In germline, CDR1 is ENHRY, CDR2 SYGVKD. The CDR3 covers 14 residues. Trimming at V came to 10 bases and at J to 5 bases, leaving 13 bases not matched to a gene. Here the CDR3 DNA reads TGTGCCAGCGCTTCAGGGGGCGGAAAAAACGAGCAGTACTTC. The encoded protein is CASASGGGKNEQYF.

V and J are TRBV6-6 and TRBJ1-5, with a possible D match to TRBD1 (6 bases). The V end was cut by 6 bases, the J end by 0 bases, with 15 bases between. From germline, CDR1 is MNHNY and CDR2 SVGAGI (reference sequence). The CDR3 is 16 residues long. CDR3 in amino acids: CASSQIQGYSNQPQHF. As DNA, the CDR3 is TGTGCCAGCAGCCAAATTCAGGGGTATAGCAATCAGCCCCAGCATTTT.